The entry that follows covers one TCR beta chain sequence. V lost 3 bases, J lost 3 bases, and 12 bases lay in between. CDR1 and CDR2 (germline): SGHAT, FQNNGV. The CDR3 is 14 amino acids. As handled by the study authors: Amplification from reference gene primers served as the basis for estimated nucleated cell counts. Sequencing was performed with immunoSEQ multiplex PCR; in TCRdb, only in-frame clones are kept and a portion is missing. That table gives V, J and clone size, and the DNA gave D and trimming. The sample lists over 450,000 clones, roughly 91% occurring once. The source of the sample is a study of blood T cell repertoires in COVID-19. Overall study context: The United States, Italy and Spain supplied acute and convalescent COVID-19 samples. PBMCs, B-cell-depleted T cells, or T cells provided the cDNA or gDNA that made up the material.

Sequencing input: peripheral blood. The sequence was obtained from a woman between 45 and 60 years old with COVID-19, enrolled during active disease. The chain has TRBV11-2 and TRBJ2-7; D might be TRBD2 (6 bases). The DNA for the CDR3 is TGTGCCAGCAGCTTTGGAGGGGTCGACTACGAGCAGTACTTC. As protein: CASSFGGVDYEQYF. Looking up the rest from reference TRBV11-2 and TRBJ2-7 gives the full variable domain: EAGVAQSPRYKIIEKRQSVAFWCNPISGHATLYWYQQILGQGPKLLIQFQNNGVVDDSQLPKDRFSAERLKGVDSTLKIQPAKLEDSAVYLCASSFGGVDYEQYFGPGTRLTVT.